This is a list of T cell receptor beta chains from one sample in a study of cytomegalovirus exposure and HLA in healthy donors. Libraries were prepared by immunoSEQ multiplex PCR; TCRdb keeps only in-frame clonotypes and omits some of them. In the table there are 90,000 to 120,000 clones, about 84% of which are singletons. Sequencing used PBMCs. The origin of the receptors is a man aged 25 to 45 in good health and CMV-seronegative. The conserved cysteine and the conserved F or W are not part of the CDR3 here.

CDR3aa,j_gene,v_gene
ASSLPSLYGYT,TRBJ1-2,TRBV11-2
ASRDTSSYQPQH,TRBJ1-5,TRBV2
ASSLPGQPQH,TRBJ1-5,TRBV5-4
ASSRWEGWVTEAF,TRBJ1-1,TRBV5-6
AWNLGTSGSGEQY,TRBJ2-7,TRBV30
ASGQGYEQY,-,TRBV30
ASSPMGGSGNEQY,TRBJ2-7,TRBV7-2
ASSLTGGINSPLH,TRBJ1-6,TRBV7-9
ASSYSGSPNEQF,TRBJ2-1,TRBV5-1
ASSLEPRGVQPQH,TRBJ1-5,TRBV7-2
ASSRGPAYGYT,TRBJ1-2,TRBV7-2
ASLGAGGNTGELF,TRBJ2-2,TRBV6-1
ASSYSGRDYGYT,TRBJ1-2,TRBV6-5